The T cell receptor (beta chain) under discussion was sequenced for a study of OX40 agonist ivuxolimab in advanced cancers. Study context: Allowance was made for prior anti-PD-1, anti-PD-L1 or anti-CTLA-4 therapy, and 40% to 45% had some.

Study-level points and caveats: Patients who responded partially at 0.1-3.0 mg/kg showed clonal expansion ranking among the lowest. Normalized T-cell clonal expansion was also low in some nonresponders. There were, on average, more expanded clones in CD8+ T cells than in CD4+.

Assay: immunoSEQ multiplex PCR; the TCRdb copy retains only in-frame clones and omits some. The table shows 65,000 to 70,000 clones, with 75% to 80% occurring only once. Comments on this clone: The antigen remains undetermined.

In germline, CDR1 is SEHNR, CDR2 FQNEAQ (reference sequence). V gave up 5 bases and J gave up 4 bases, with 15 bases separating them. This CDR3 comprises 15 residues. The source is an adult with an advanced solid tumor such as melanoma, head and neck, liver or kidney cancer. The chain combines TRBV7-9 with TRBJ2-4; D call uncertain. Sequenced material: CD4+ or CD8+ T cells sorted from blood, taken in a trial of the OX40 agonist ivuxolimab. This CDR3 is CASSLLSLGKNIQYF. CDR3 DNA sequence: TGTGCCAGCAGCCTTTTGAGTCTGGGGAAAAACATTCAGTACTTC. The full variable domain, with the rest looked up from reference TRBV7-9 and TRBJ2-4, is DTGVSQNPRHKITKRGQNVTFRCDPISEHNRLYWYRQTLGQGPEFLTYFQNEAQLEKSRLLSDRFSAERPKGSFSTLEIQRTEQGDSAMYLCASSLLSLGKNIQYFGAGTRLSVL.